The rows below give T cell receptor beta chains drawn from one sample of a study of CD8 T cells in ankylosing spondylitis. Each CDR3 protein is one row after TCRdb ran MiXCR on the 5' RACE reads. The sample consists of fewer than 650,000 distinct CDR3 sequences, roughly 13% of them appearing once. Sequencing used blood, either unsorted or a sorted T cell fraction (not recorded which). The receptors originated from a male donor with ankylosing spondylitis. Both conserved end residues are part of each CDR3. The order of the fields is V gene, J gene, D gene, clone size, CDR3 DNA, CDR3 protein. D genes are given only for firm matches. Where a row states a size, it is once, few, many or the class of an expanded clone; other rows omit it.

TRBV5-1	TRBJ1-4	TRBD1	.	TGCGCCAGCAGCTTACAGGGGGCAATTAATGAAAAACTGTTTTTT	CASSLQGAINEKLFF
TRBV20-1	TRBJ2-4	.	.	TGCAGTGCTCGACCCCTGGACAGCCGTTTAGCCAAAAACATTCAGTACTTC	CSARPLDSRLAKNIQYF
TRBV20-1	TRBJ2-1	.	few	TGCAGTGTAGGGGTTGGGCATCATGAGCAGTTCTTC	CSVGVGHHEQFF
TRBV2	TRBJ2-1	.	.	TGTGCCAGCAGTGACGATCTACTCTCCAATGAGCAGTTCTTC	CASSDDLLSNEQFF
TRBV5-6	TRBJ2-1	.	.	TGTGCCAGCAGCTGGCCGGGGCCCAGCCTCTACAATGAGCAGTTCTTC	CASSWPGPSLYNEQFF
TRBV5-6	TRBJ1-2	.	few	TGTGCCAGCAGCCTGGGGGGCGTGTCCTATGGCTACACCTTC	CASSLGGVSYGYTF
TRBV12-3/TRBV12-4	TRBJ2-6	TRBD1	.	TGTGCCAGCAGTTTGGGACAGGGGACCGGGGCCAACGTCCTGACTTTC	CASSLGQGTGANVLTF
TRBV5-1	TRBJ2-2	TRBD1	.	TGCGCCAGCAGCAAGGGACAGGGGGTGACCGGGGAGCTGTTTTTT	CASSKGQGVTGELFF
TRBV12-3/TRBV12-4	TRBJ1-2	.	many	TGTGCCAGCAGTAGTCTCAAGGGTGTAAACTATGGCTACACCTTC	CASSSLKGVNYGYTF
TRBV20-1	TRBJ2-1	TRBD1	.	TGCAGTGCTAGTGCCCTAACCGGGACAGAAATCTACAATGAGCAGTTCTTC	CSASALTGTEIYNEQFF
TRBV5-1	TRBJ2-7	TRBD2	many	TGTGCCAGCAGTTTAACTAGCGGAACCTACGAGCAGTACTTC	CASSLTSGTYEQYF
TRBV7-9	TRBJ1-3	.	few	TGTGCCAGCAGCTTGGCGACCTCTGGAAACACCATATATTTT	CASSLATSGNTIYF
TRBV29-1	TRBJ2-1	TRBD2	.	TGCAGCGCCGTGACTAGCGGGAGATCCCACAATGAGCAGTTCTTC	CSAVTSGRSHNEQFF
TRBV6-1	TRBJ2-7	.	few	TGTGCCAGCAGTCCCCGCGGGGACAGAGCCTACGAGCAGTACTTC	CASSPRGDRAYEQYF
TRBV4-2	TRBJ1-1	.	few	TGTGCCAGCAGCCATGACAACCGAATGAACACTGAAGCTTTCTTT	CASSHDNRMNTEAFF
TRBV5-1	TRBJ2-5	.	few	TGCGCCAGCAGCTTGCTGACAAATAAAGAGACCCAGTACTTC	CASSLLTNKETQYF
TRBV12-3/TRBV12-4	TRBJ1-1	.	many	TGTGCCAGCACCGCCTTTTTGAACACTGAAGCTTTCTTT	CASTAFLNTEAFF
TRBV4-2	TRBJ1-4	TRBD1	many	TGTGCCAGCAGCCAACTTAACGCACAGGGGCGCGATGAAAAACTGTTTTTT	CASSQLNAQGRDEKLFF
TRBV4-1	TRBJ2-4	.	.	TGCGCCAGCAGCCAAGATAACGGTCAGACCGGGGTCAGACTAGCCAAAAACATTCAGTACTTC	CASSQDNGQTGVRLAKNIQYF
TRBV7-2	TRBJ2-1	TRBD2	.	TGTGCCAGCAGCCAGAGGCTAGCGGGAGCACCCTCCTATGAGCAGTTCTTC	CASSQRLAGAPSYEQFF
TRBV5-5	TRBJ1-5	.	many	TGTGCCAGCAGCAGCGCCAGGGGAAGCAATCAGCCCCAGCATTTT	CASSSARGSNQPQHF
TRBV12-3/TRBV12-4	TRBJ2-5	.	many	TGTGCCAGCAGGCTAGGACCACAAGAGACCCAGTACTTC	CASRLGPQETQYF
TRBV3-1	TRBJ2-2	.	few	TGTGCCAGCAGCCCGCTGGGAGCGCGAACCGGGGAGCTGTTTTTT	CASSPLGARTGELFF
TRBV11-1	TRBJ2-1	TRBD2	.	TGTGCCAGCTTGGGAAGCGGGAGGGCCGAGTGGGGGTCCTACAATGAGCAGTTCTTC	CASLGSGRAEWGSYNEQFF
TRBV7-8	TRBJ2-1	.	many	TGTGCCAGCAGCTTCCAAATAACGGGAGAACAGTTCTTC	CASSFQITGEQFF
TRBV7-2	TRBJ1-2	.	.	TGTGCCAGCAGCTTGAGTAGGGCCGACTTC	CASSLSRADF
TRBV29-1	TRBJ1-1	.	few	TGCAGCGTTCAACCGGGGGGGAACACTGAAGCTTTCTTT	CSVQPGGNTEAFF
TRBV5-1	TRBJ2-6	TRBD1	.	TGCGCCAGCAGCTTGGTTCAGGGGGCTGGGGCCAACGTCCTGACTTTC	CASSLVQGAGANVLTF
TRBV7-2	TRBJ2-7	TRBD1	.	TGTGCCAGCAGCTTAGCTCTGGGACAGGTCTACGAGCAGTACTTC	CASSLALGQVYEQYF
TRBV12-3/TRBV12-4	TRBJ2-3	.	.	TGTGCCAGCAGTTTATCCCCCGATACGCAGTATTTT	CASSLSPDTQYF
TRBV18	TRBJ1-1	TRBD1	many	TGTGCCAGCTCACCTTGGCGACAGGGGACAAGAGATGGGAACACTGAAGCTTTCTTT	CASSPWRQGTRDGNTEAFF
TRBV29-1	TRBJ2-4	TRBD2	few	TGCAGCGCCCTACTAGCGACGGAAAACATTCAGTACTTC	CSALLATENIQYF
TRBV2	TRBJ2-2	TRBD1	few	TGTGCCAGCCGCACCCCGGACAGGGACACCGGGGAGCTGTTTTTT	CASRTPDRDTGELFF
TRBV12-3/TRBV12-4	TRBJ2-5	TRBD2	many	TGTGCCAGCAGTTTGGGACTAGCGGGAGGTTTAGAGACCCAGTACTTC	CASSLGLAGGLETQYF
TRBV3-1	TRBJ2-1	.	.	TGTGCCAGCAGCCGCTCCCCGACAGTACCCTACAATGAGCAGTTCTTC	CASSRSPTVPYNEQFF
TRBV20-1	TRBJ1-4	.	.	TGCAGTGCTAGAGTGGCAGGAAATGAAAAACTGTTTTTT	CSARVAGNEKLFF
TRBV7-2	TRBJ2-5	.	many	TGTGCCAGCAGCTTAAACCATCAAGAGACCCAGTACTTC	CASSLNHQETQYF
TRBV6-1	TRBJ1-1	.	many	TGTGCCAGCAATAAAGGGGGTGGGACCTCAAACACTGAAGCTTTCTTT	CASNKGGGTSNTEAFF
TRBV19	TRBJ2-1	.	.	TGTGCCAGTAGAGACCTGGGAGGTTCCTACAATGAGCAGTTCTTC	CASRDLGGSYNEQFF
TRBV20-1	TRBJ2-7	TRBD2	.	TGCAGTGCTCTAGCGGGAGGCGCCTACGAGCAGTACTTC	CSALAGGAYEQYF
TRBV20-1	TRBJ2-5	.	few	TGCAGTGCTAGAGATCTCGCCATCCAAGAGACCCAGTACTTC	CSARDLAIQETQYF
TRBV5-4	TRBJ1-2	.	.	TGTGCCAGCAGCTTGAGGGGATCGCCGGATGGCTACACCTTC	CASSLRGSPDGYTF
TRBV29-1	TRBJ2-1	TRBD1	few	TGCAGCGAACGACAGGGAACTAATGAGCAGTTCTTC	CSERQGTNEQFF
TRBV5-5	TRBJ2-7	.	many	TGTGCCAGCAGCTTAGGACACCCGAGGGTTTACGAGCAGTACTTC	CASSLGHPRVYEQYF
TRBV24-1	TRBJ1-4	.	.	TGTGCCACCAGTGATGGGGTCGATAATGAAAAACTGTTTTTT	CATSDGVDNEKLFF
TRBV4-2	TRBJ2-3	TRBD2	.	TGTGCCAGCAGCCAAGCGCCAGCGGGAGGGCAACGTGGCACAGATACGCAGTATTTT	CASSQAPAGGQRGTDTQYF
TRBV7-8	TRBJ2-5	TRBD1	.	TGTGCCAGCAGCTTAGCGGTGGGACAGGGGGCTAAAGAGACCCAGTACTTC	CASSLAVGQGAKETQYF
TRBV24-1	TRBJ2-1	TRBD2	.	TGTGCCACCAGTGACCCTGGGACTAGCGGGAGTCTAGGCAAAGAGCAGTTCTTC	CATSDPGTSGSLGKEQFF
TRBV7-9	TRBJ2-1	.	few	TGTGCCAGCACTCTAAGGACTAAAAACAATGAGCAGTTCTTC	CASTLRTKNNEQFF
TRBV12-3/TRBV12-4	TRBJ1-2	.	many	TGTGCCAGCAGTTTAACATTCGGGGGCTACACCTTC	CASSLTFGGYTF